The 27 T cell receptor beta chains reported below all come from one sample, sequenced in a study of blood T cell repertoires in COVID-19. TCRdb's table, derived via immunoSEQ multiplex PCR, lists solely in-frame clones and lacks some. The sample lists about 140,000 clones, over 80% seen once, with about 11% in the top ten. Material for sequencing was peripheral blood. The receptors stem from a woman older than 75 with acute or convalescent COVID-19.

The chain recombines TRBV19 with TRBJ1-6; no definite D call. Trimming shortened V by 5 bases and J by 7 bases, and 6 bases separated the two germline ends. Germline V gives CDR1 LNHDA, CDR2 SQIVND (reference sequence). This CDR3 has 12 amino acids. The CDR3 sequence: CASSVRNSPLHF. The CDR3 DNA sequence: TGTGCCAGTAGTGTCAGAAATTCACCCCTCCACTTT.

The rearrangement joins TRBV18 to TRBJ2-5, with TRBD1 as a possible D gene (5 bases). Germline V gene data show CDR1 as KGHSH and CDR2 as LQKENI. V was shortened by 0 bases and J by 3 bases, with 5 bases between the two germline ends. The CDR3 runs 13 residues. This chain's CDR3 is CASSPPGEETQYF. CDR3 bases: TGTGCCAGCTCACCACCAGGGGAAGAGACCCAGTACTTC.

V gene TRBV6-6 combines with J gene TRBJ1-6, with TRBD1 matching 9 bases. V lost 5 bases to trimming and J lost 3 bases; unmatched junction nucleotides: 2. Germline assignment: CDR1 MNHNY and CDR2 SVGAGI (reference sequence). The CDR3 has 15 residues. Here the CDR3 DNA reads TGTGCCAGCAGTCCGGGACAGGGCTATAATTCACCCCTCCACTTT. Translating it yields CASSPGQGYNSPLHF.

The rearrangement uses TRBV6-5 and TRBJ2-2; D is unresolved. V lost 2 bases, J lost 4 bases, and 5 bases lay in between. Germline V gene lookup returns CDR1 MNHEY and CDR2 SVGAGI. The CDR3 contains 13 residues. DNA of the CDR3: TGTGCCAGCAGTTACCCCGTCACCGGGGAGCTGTTTTTT. As protein: CASSYPVTGELFF.

The CDR3 sequence is CASRPPGGPNQPQHF. The CDR3 DNA sequence: TGTGCCAGCAGGCCGCCAGGGGGCCCAAATCAGCCCCAGCATTTT. The rearrangement links TRBV6-5 to TRBJ1-5, with 8 positions matching TRBD1. CDR1 MNHEY and CDR2 SVGAGI come from the germline V gene. With V trimmed by 6 bases and J by 4 bases, 8 bases remained unmatched. The length of the CDR3 is 15 residues.

J is TRBJ1-1 and V is TRBV15; 8 bases agree with TRBD1. The CDR3 loop spans 16 amino acids. CDR1 and CDR2 from the germline V gene are LNHNV and YYDKDF (reference sequence). After removal of 1 base from V and 5 bases from J, the junction contained 9 bases not matched to a gene. The CDR3: CATSRGLSGGKTEAFF. CDR3 DNA: TGTGCCACCAGCAGAGGCCTTTCAGGGGGCAAAACTGAAGCTTTCTTT.

The genes are TRBV6-5 and TRBJ1-5; D unresolved. V was clipped by 4 bases and J by 4 bases, with 8 bases between them. Germline V lookup: CDR1 MNHEY, CDR2 SVGAGI. The CDR3 is 13 residues long. The CDR3 loop is CASSSIQNQPQHF. DNA of the CDR3: TGTGCCAGCAGTTCCATACAGAATCAGCCCCAGCATTTT.

The V and J genes are TRBV19 and TRBJ1-3; a weak D match, TRBD1 (5 bases). Trimming stripped 3 bases from V and 2 bases from J, with 14 bases between. The CDR3 sequence is 16 residues long. CDR1 and CDR2 from the germline V gene are LNHDA and SQIVND (reference sequence). The CDR3 sequence is CASSMLWQGTGNTIYF. The DNA of the CDR3 is TGTGCCAGTAGTATGCTCTGGCAGGGAACTGGAAACACCATATATTTT. Full variable domain (remainder filled in from reference TRBV19 and TRBJ1-3): DGGITQSPKYLFRKEGQNVTLSCEQNLNHDAMYWYRQDPGQGLRLIYYSQIVNDFQKGDIAEGYSVSREKKESFPLTVTSAQKNPTAFYLCASSMLWQGTGNTIYFGEGSWLTVV.

This chain connects TRBV18 to TRBJ1-5; D not certain. From germline, CDR1 is KGHSH and CDR2 LQKENI. The V end lost 2 bases, the J end lost 2 bases, and 7 bases lay between the germline ends. This CDR3 comprises 14 residues. CDR3 loop: CASSPEVGNQPQHF. The CDR3 bases are TGTGCCAGCTCACCAGAGGTTGGCAATCAGCCCCAGCATTTT.

This chain joins TRBV9 and TRBJ2-7; TRBD1 is a possible D gene (7 bases). This CDR3 has 15 amino acids. Per germline, CDR1 SGDLS and CDR2 YYNGEE. Trimming pared 3 bases from V and 0 bases from J, leaving 13 bases between. Written as DNA, the CDR3 is TGTGCCAGCAGCGCCTGGGGGGACAGCTCCTACGAGCAGTACTTC. Amino acid sequence: CASSAWGDSSYEQYF.

The gene calls are TRBV7-6 and TRBJ1-2; D possibly corresponds to TRBD1 (5 bases). V lost 4 bases and J lost 4, with 10 bases in between. CDR3 size: 13 residues. Germline V gene sequence: CDR1 SGHVS, CDR2 FNYEAQ. The CDR3, as DNA: TGTGCCAGCAGCTCGGGACTCTCCTATGGCTACACCTTC. Protein product: CASSSGLSYGYTF.

The table lists this clone with a count of one. The chain combines TRBV6-6 with TRBJ1-5, with 8 nucleotides matching TRBD1. The germline CDR1 and CDR2 sequences are MNHNY and SVGAGI (reference sequence). The J segment lost 0 bases and the V segment lost 6 bases, leaving 4 bases of the junction unmatched. The CDR3 spans 15 residues. Written as DNA, the CDR3 is TGTGCCAGCAGGGACAGGGCGGGTAGCAATCAGCCCCAGCATTTT. Translating it yields CASRDRAGSNQPQHF.

The DNA for the CDR3 is TGTGCCAGCTCACCACCGGGGCAGGGGTCCTACAATGAGCAGTTCTTC. Translated, it gives CASSPPGQGSYNEQFF. The J gene is TRBJ2-1, the V gene TRBV18, with D maybe TRBD1 (6 bases). Trimming left V 0 bases short and J 1 base short, with 10 bases between. CDR3 size: 16 residues. Germline V gene data show CDR1 as KGHSH and CDR2 as LQKENI.

The chain has TRBV5-6 and TRBJ1-1; perhaps TRBD1 as D (5 bases). The V gene lost 4 bases and the J gene lost 0 bases, with 13 bases spanning the gap. Germline loops: CDR1 SGHDT, CDR2 YYEEEE. The CDR3 consists of 15 residues. The CDR3 coding sequence is TGTGCCAGCAGCCTCATGACAGTACTGAACACTGAAGCTTTCTTT. Protein: CASSLMTVLNTEAFF.

The chain links TRBV9 to TRBJ2-5, with 9 bases lining up with TRBD1. CDR1 is SGDLS, CDR2 YYNGEE, per germline. Trimming removed 3 bases from V and 5 bases from J; junction bases left unmatched: 8. The CDR3 covers 15 residues. The CDR3 nucleotides are TGTGCCAGCAGCGCAAGGGGGACAGGGACCGAGACCCAGTACTTC. This gives the protein CASSARGTGTETQYF.

The gene calls are TRBV5-4 and TRBJ2-3; D uncertain. This CDR3 comprises 15 residues. The germline V and J ends were trimmed by 4 bases and 0 bases, with 12 bases remaining between them. Germline V CDR1 and CDR2: SGHNT, YYREEE (reference sequence). CDR3: CASSLDSTSTDTQYF. In DNA, the CDR3 is TGTGCCAGCAGCCTTGACTCAACTAGCACAGATACGCAGTATTTT. The full variable domain, in which reference TRBV5-4 and TRBJ2-3 provide the parts outside the CDR3, is ETGVTQSPTHLIKTRGQQVTLRCSSQSGHNTVSWYQQALGQGPQFIFQYYREEENGRGNFPPRFSGLQFPNYSSELNVNALELDDSALYLCASSLDSTSTDTQYFGPGTRLTVL.

CDR3 bases: TGTGCCAGCAGTCCCACAACGGGACTAGCGGGGGGGCGAGCAATCACAGATACGCAGTATTTT. Translated: CASSPTTGLAGGRAITDTQYF. V gene TRBV6-6 combines with J gene TRBJ2-3; TRBD2 matches at 16 bases. There are 21 residues in the CDR3. V trimming: 5 bases; J trimming: 2 bases; junction bases outside the gene matches: 16. The V gene's germline CDR1 is MNHNY and CDR2 SVGAGI (reference sequence).

This clone came up once. This CDR3 is also generated by other DNA sequences in the sample. The chain links TRBV19 to TRBJ1-1; TRBD1 matches 7 bases. The CDR3 totals 14 residues. From germline, CDR1 is LNHDA and CDR2 SQIVND (reference sequence). V lost 2 bases to trimming and J lost 1 base; unmatched junction nucleotides: 1. CDR3 amino acids: CASSIQGGNTEAFF. In DNA, the CDR3 is TGTGCCAGTAGTATACAGGGGGGGAACACTGAAGCTTTCTTT.

This chain connects TRBV3-1 (or the pseudogene TRBV3-2) to TRBJ1-1; TRBD1 might be the D (6 bases). Germline V gene sequence: CDR1 LGHDT, CDR2 YNNKEL (reference sequence). The CDR3 has 15 amino acids. Trimming stripped 3 bases from V and 6 bases from J, with 17 bases between. The CDR3 nucleotides are TGTGCCAGCAGCCACCTGGCGGGGGCTGGGGCTGAAGCTTTCTTT. Protein: CASSHLAGAGAEAFF.

The chain couples TRBV29-1 to TRBJ2-3; 10 nucleotides align to TRBD1. J gave up 4 bases and V 7 bases, and 2 bases lay outside the gene matches. Germline CDR1 is SQVTM and CDR2 is ANQGSEA. There are 12 residues in the CDR3. The CDR3 reads CSAGTGADTQYF. The CDR3 DNA reads TGCAGCGCAGGGACAGGGGCAGATACGCAGTATTTT.

This chain links TRBV6-2 or TRBV6-3 with TRBJ2-5; D is possibly TRBD2 (6 bases). The germline V and J ends were trimmed by 4 bases and 4 bases, with 16 bases remaining between them. This CDR3 contains 15 residues. Germline-derived CDR1 and CDR2 are MNHEY and SVGEGT. This CDR3 is CASSSSGVEGETQYF. The CDR3 bases are TGTGCCAGCAGTTCGAGCGGTGTGGAGGGAGAGACCCAGTACTTC.

The CDR3 DNA sequence: TGTGCCAGCTCACCGCGACAGGGCGACGGCACTGAAGCTTTCTTT. Translation gives CASSPRQGDGTEAFF. This chain joins TRBV18 and TRBJ1-1; 7 bases fit TRBD1. Trimming took 3 bases from V and 4 from J; bases not matched to a gene: 8. Germline CDR1 and CDR2: KGHSH and LQKENI. The CDR3 spans 15 residues.

The chain combines TRBV5-4 with TRBJ1-1, with D tentatively TRBD1 (5 bases). V lost 5 bases, J lost 1 base, and 21 bases lay in between. There are 17 residues in the CDR3. Per germline, CDR1 SGHNT and CDR2 YYREEE (reference sequence). For the CDR3, the DNA is TGTGCCAGCAGAAGAACCTCGGGACTTAGAGGGAACACTGAAGCTTTCTTT. This encodes CASRRTSGLRGNTEAFF.

A few counts support this clone. This chain links TRBV19 with TRBJ2-2; a possible D gene is TRBD1 (6 bases). This CDR3 has 15 residues. V was pared by 8 bases and J by 0 bases, with 13 bases between. Germline V gives CDR1 LNHDA, CDR2 SQIVND (reference sequence). The CDR3 DNA follows: TGTGCCAGTTCACGGGACACCACGAACACCGGGGAGCTGTTTTTT. It specifies CASSRDTTNTGELFF.

The chain employs TRBV5-1 and TRBJ2-1; TRBD1 matches at 8 bases. This CDR3 contains 18 residues. Germline V gene lookup returns CDR1 SGHRS and CDR2 YFSETQ. V trimming: 0 bases; J trimming: 4 bases; junction bases outside the gene matches: 12. For the CDR3, the DNA is TGCGCCAGCAGCTTGGCCCTGGTACAGGGGGGTTTATACAATGAGCAGTTCTTC. Translated, it gives CASSLALVQGGLYNEQFF.

This chain connects TRBV15 to TRBJ1-6; D is undetermined. Germline CDR1 reads LNHNV; CDR2 reads YYDKDF (reference sequence). V gave up 8 bases and J gave up 0 bases, with 8 bases separating them. CDR3 size: 14 residues. The CDR3 protein is CATGKSSYNSPLHF. In DNA form, the CDR3 reads TGTGCCACCGGCAAGAGCTCCTATAATTCACCCCTCCACTTT.

J is TRBJ2-1 and V is TRBV7-3; 11 positions match TRBD2. Germline CDR1 SGHTA, CDR2 FQGTGA. Losses at the gene ends were 5 bases for V and 6 bases for J; bases not matched to a gene: 9. CDR3 length: 16 amino acids. CDR3 bases: TGTGCCAGCAGCGGGACTAGCGGACCCCCGGGCAATGAGCAGTTCTTC. Translation gives CASSGTSGPPGNEQFF.